This T cell receptor beta chain was observed in a study of breast tumors, draining lymph nodes, adjacent tissues. Study-level points and caveats: Luminal-like breast cancer showed significantly greater tumor-nontumor repertoire similarity than basal-like breast cancer did. Tumor repertoires ranked between lymph nodes and nontumor tissue in diversity, with V and J gene preferences. Data only fit, rather than demonstrated, lymph node origin of most tumor T cells.

Each CDR3 protein is one row after TCRdb ran MiXCR on the multiplex PCR reads. Among 85,000 to 120,000 distinct CDR3 sequences, about 29% were seen once, and the ten largest hold under 6.5%. V was trimmed by 0 bases and J by 1 base, leaving 8 bases between them. The CDR3 is made up of 15 amino acids. CDR1 is SEHNR and CDR2 is FQNEAQ in the germline V gene (reference sequence). Of note for this clonotype: Its antigen is undetermined.

Breast cancer patients provided tissue from their axillary draining lymph nodes. This TCR was sampled from a female donor with breast cancer. Some clones in this sample may be carry-over from other donors' samples. V gene TRBV7-9 combines with J gene TRBJ2-3; D might be TRBD1 (6 bases). The sequencing sample was made of axillary lymph node tissue. The chain's CDR3 is CASSLAGAGTDTQYF. In nucleotides, the CDR3 is TGTGCCAGCAGCTTAGCGGGGGCGGGCACAGATACGCAGTATTTT.